The TCR beta chain described here comes from a study of blood T cell repertoires in COVID-19. V lost 0 bases, J lost 6 bases, and 5 bases stayed unmatched. The length of the CDR3 is 16 residues. Germline CDR1 PRHDT, CDR2 FYEKMQ (reference sequence). Per the authors' pipeline: The assay estimated nucleated cells by amplifying reference gene primers. Libraries were prepared by immunoSEQ multiplex PCR; TCRdb keeps only in-frame clonotypes and omits some of them. V and J calls and clone size follow that table, whereas D and trimming were derived from the DNA. The table shows about 220,000 clones, with 84% occurring only once.

The sequencing sample was made of peripheral blood. The rearrangement links TRBV13 to TRBJ1-6; 7 bases align to TRBD1. The receptor's source is a man aged 45-60 years with active or convalescent COVID-19. The CDR3 DNA is TGTGCCAGCAGCTTAGGAGTTTACAGGGGTAATTCACCCCTCCACTTT. It codes for CASSLGVYRGNSPLHF.